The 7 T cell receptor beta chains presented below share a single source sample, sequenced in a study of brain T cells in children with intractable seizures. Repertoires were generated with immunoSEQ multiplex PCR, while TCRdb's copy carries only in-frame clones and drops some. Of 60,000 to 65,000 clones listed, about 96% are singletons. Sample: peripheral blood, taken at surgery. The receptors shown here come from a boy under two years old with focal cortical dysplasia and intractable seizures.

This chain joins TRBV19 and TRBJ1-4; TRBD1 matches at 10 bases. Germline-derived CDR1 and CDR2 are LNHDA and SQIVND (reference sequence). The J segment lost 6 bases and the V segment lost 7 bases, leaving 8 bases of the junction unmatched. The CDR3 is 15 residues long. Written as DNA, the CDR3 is TGTGCCAGTAAGGTGGACAGGGGGGTTGATGAAAAACTGTTTTTT. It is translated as CASKVDRGVDEKLFF.

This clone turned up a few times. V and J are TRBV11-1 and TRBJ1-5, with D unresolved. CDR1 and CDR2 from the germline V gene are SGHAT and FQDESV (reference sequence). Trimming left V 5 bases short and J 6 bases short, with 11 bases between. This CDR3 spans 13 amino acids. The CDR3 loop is CASSPDPSQPQHF. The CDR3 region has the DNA TGTGCCAGCAGCCCCGATCCCAGTCAGCCCCAGCATTTT.

CDR3 sequence: CASSLNRAGYGYTF. The CDR3 DNA is TGTGCCAGCAGTTTAAACAGGGCGGGCTATGGCTACACCTTC. The chain has TRBV27 and TRBJ1-2; maybe TRBD1 (6 bases). The length of the CDR3 is 14 residues. Deletions cut 2 bases from V and 4 bases from J, with 11 bases between. Per germline, CDR1 MNHEY and CDR2 SMNVEV (reference sequence).

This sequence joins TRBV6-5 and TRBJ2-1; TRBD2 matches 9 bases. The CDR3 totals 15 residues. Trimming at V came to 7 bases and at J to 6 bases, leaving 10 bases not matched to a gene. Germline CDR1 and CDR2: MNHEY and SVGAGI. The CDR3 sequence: CASTTRAGGPNEQFF. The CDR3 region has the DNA TGTGCCAGCACCACGAGGGCGGGAGGGCCCAATGAGCAGTTCTTC.

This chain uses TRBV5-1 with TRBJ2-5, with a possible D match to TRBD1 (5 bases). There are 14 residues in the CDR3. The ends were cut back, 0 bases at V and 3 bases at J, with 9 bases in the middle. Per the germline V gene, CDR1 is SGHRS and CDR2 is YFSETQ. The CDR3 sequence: CASSLVLGEETQYF. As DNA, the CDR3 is TGCGCCAGCAGCTTGGTGTTAGGGGAAGAGACCCAGTACTTC.

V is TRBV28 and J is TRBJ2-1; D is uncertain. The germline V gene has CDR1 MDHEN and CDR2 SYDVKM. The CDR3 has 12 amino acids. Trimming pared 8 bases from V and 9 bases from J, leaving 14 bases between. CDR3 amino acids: CASSLGNSEQFF. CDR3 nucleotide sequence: TGTGCCAGCTCCCTGGGGAACAGTGAGCAGTTCTTC.

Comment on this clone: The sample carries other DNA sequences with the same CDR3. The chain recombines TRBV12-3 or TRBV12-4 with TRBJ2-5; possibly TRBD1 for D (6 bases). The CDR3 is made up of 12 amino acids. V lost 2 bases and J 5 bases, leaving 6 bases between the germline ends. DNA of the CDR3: TGTGCCAGCAGTTTAAGGGGGGAGACCCAGTACTTC. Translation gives CASSLRGETQYF.